These T cell receptor beta chains were read from a single sample in a study of shared clonotypes between healthy human individuals. Sequencing used immunoSEQ multiplex PCR; TCRdb keeps in-frame clones, though not all of them. The table shows about 1.1 million clones, with approximately 80% occurring only once. The sample taken for sequencing was memory CD4+ T cells from PBMCs. The receptors originated from a young man in good health. Some clones in this sample may be carry-over from other donors' samples. The CDR3 runs from the conserved cysteine through the conserved F or W. Each record gives: CDR3 DNA, CDR3 protein, J gene, CDR3 length, D gene, clone size, V gene. The D gene is left open where the match is weak. The size field is filled for only some rows; it gives once, few, many or a size class.

CDR3nt: TGTGCCAGCAGCTTGAAAACACTTGGAAACACCATATATTTT; CDR3aa: CASSLKTLGNTIYF; j_gene: TRBJ1-3; len: 14; d_gene: NA; abundance: NA; v_gene: TRBV5-6
CDR3nt: TGTGCCAGCAGTTACTCCGGGACTCGAGGCGAGCAGTACTTC; CDR3aa: CASSYSGTRGEQYF; j_gene: TRBJ2-7; len: 14; d_gene: NA; abundance: few; v_gene: TRBV6-5
CDR3nt: TGTGCCAGCAGCTTAGCTCTGGGAATTGGGGACAATGAGCAGTTCTTC; CDR3aa: CASSLALGIGDNEQFF; j_gene: TRBJ2-1; len: 16; d_gene: NA; abundance: NA; v_gene: TRBV11-1
CDR3nt: TGTGCCAGCAGCCAGGAAACAGGGGGCAGGACAGATACGCAGTATTTT; CDR3aa: CASSQETGGRTDTQYF; j_gene: TRBJ2-3; len: 16; d_gene: TRBD1; abundance: few; v_gene: TRBV4-2
CDR3nt: TGCGCCAGCAGCACCGGGGACAGGGCTAACACTGAAGCTTTCTTT; CDR3aa: CASSTGDRANTEAFF; j_gene: TRBJ1-1; len: 15; d_gene: TRBD1; abundance: NA; v_gene: TRBV5-1
CDR3nt: TGTGCCAGCAGATTTTACAGGAGCTCTGGAAACACCATATATTTT; CDR3aa: CASRFYRSSGNTIYF; j_gene: TRBJ1-3; len: 15; d_gene: NA; abundance: few; v_gene: TRBV28
CDR3nt: TGCGCCAGCAGCCAAGATAGGGCGGGGGGGCAGCAGTACTTC; CDR3aa: CASSQDRAGGQQYF; j_gene: TRBJ2-7; len: 14; d_gene: TRBD2; abundance: NA; v_gene: TRBV4-3
CDR3nt: TGTGCCAGCAGCTTAATGGGGGAAGCTTTCTTT; CDR3aa: CASSLMGEAFF; j_gene: TRBJ1-1; len: 11; d_gene: NA; abundance: NA; v_gene: TRBV11-2
CDR3nt: TGTGCCAGCAGCTTACCGGGACCCGAGCAGTACTTC; CDR3aa: CASSLPGPEQYF; j_gene: TRBJ2-7; len: 12; d_gene: NA; abundance: NA; v_gene: TRBV7-9
CDR3nt: TGTGCCAGCAGCTACCGGGACAGTTCCCTGGAGCTGTTTTTT; CDR3aa: CASSYRDSSLELFF; j_gene: TRBJ2-2; len: 14; d_gene: TRBD1; abundance: NA; v_gene: TRBV7-9
CDR3nt: TGTGCCAGCAGCCGAGAAGCGGGGATGGCCAAAAACATTCAGTACTTC; CDR3aa: CASSREAGMAKNIQYF; j_gene: TRBJ2-4; len: 16; d_gene: TRBD2; abundance: NA; v_gene: TRBV4-2
CDR3nt: TGTGCCAGCAGCGCCCCTAGCGGCCGGAGCACAGATACGCAGTATTTT; CDR3aa: CASSAPSGRSTDTQYF; j_gene: TRBJ2-3; len: 16; d_gene: TRBD2; abundance: NA; v_gene: TRBV6-4
CDR3nt: TGTGCCAGCAGCCCACACCCGACAGAGTCCTCCTACGAGCAGTACTTC; CDR3aa: CASSPHPTESSYEQYF; j_gene: TRBJ2-7; len: 16; d_gene: NA; abundance: NA; v_gene: TRBV11-2
CDR3nt: TGTGCCAGCACTCCCCCGGACTTTACCTACAATGAGCAGTTCTTC; CDR3aa: CASTPPDFTYNEQFF; j_gene: TRBJ2-1; len: 15; d_gene: NA; abundance: once; v_gene: TRBV28
CDR3nt: TGTGCCAGCAGTGAAGCGCTAGCGGGAGGCTACGAGCAGTACTTC; CDR3aa: CASSEALAGGYEQYF; j_gene: TRBJ2-7; len: 15; d_gene: TRBD2; abundance: once; v_gene: TRBV6-1
CDR3nt: TGTGCCAGCAGCTTGGGTGGCGGGAGGTCAGATACGCAGTATTTT; CDR3aa: CASSLGGGRSDTQYF; j_gene: TRBJ2-3; len: 15; d_gene: TRBD2; abundance: NA; v_gene: TRBV5-6
CDR3nt: TGTGCCAGCAGTGCCGGGACTCAGCACCATGAGCAGTTCTTC; CDR3aa: CASSAGTQHHEQFF; j_gene: TRBJ2-1; len: 14; d_gene: NA; abundance: NA; v_gene: TRBV9
CDR3nt: TGTGCCAGCAGTTTAGATGGAGGACCTGGAAACACCATATATTTT; CDR3aa: CASSLDGGPGNTIYF; j_gene: TRBJ1-3; len: 15; d_gene: NA; abundance: few; v_gene: TRBV27
CDR3nt: TGTGCCAGCAGCCCCCGGAGGCTAGTGGGCTACGAGCAGTACTTC; CDR3aa: CASSPRRLVGYEQYF; j_gene: TRBJ2-7; len: 15; d_gene: NA; abundance: NA; v_gene: TRBV11-2
CDR3nt: TGTGCCAGCAGTGAGGGCAGGGGGCTGCGGAACACTGAAGCTTTCTTT; CDR3aa: CASSEGRGLRNTEAFF; j_gene: TRBJ1-1; len: 16; d_gene: TRBD1; abundance: few; v_gene: TRBV2
CDR3nt: TGTGCCAGCAGGCGGGGGTGGGGGTCTGGGGCCAACGTCCTGACTTTC; CDR3aa: CASRRGWGSGANVLTF; j_gene: TRBJ2-6; len: 16; d_gene: TRBD2; abundance: NA; v_gene: TRBV27
CDR3nt: TGTGCCAGCAGTTCTCCCGGGACAGCTCTGGCTCAGCCCCAGCATTTT; CDR3aa: CASSSPGTALAQPQHF; j_gene: TRBJ1-5; len: 16; d_gene: TRBD1; abundance: NA; v_gene: TRBV28
CDR3nt: TGTGCCTGGACCCGGATGAGGGTGGGCACTGAAGCTTTCTTT; CDR3aa: CAWTRMRVGTEAFF; j_gene: TRBJ1-1; len: 14; d_gene: NA; abundance: NA; v_gene: TRBV30
CDR3nt: TGCGCCAGCAGCTCCGCAACTAGTCCGGTGGGCGAGCAGTACTTC; CDR3aa: CASSSATSPVGEQYF; j_gene: TRBJ2-7; len: 15; d_gene: NA; abundance: NA; v_gene: TRBV5-1
CDR3nt: TGTGCCAGCAGCCCACCGGGACGCGTGGAGACCCAGTACTTC; CDR3aa: CASSPPGRVETQYF; j_gene: TRBJ2-5; len: 14; d_gene: NA; abundance: NA; v_gene: TRBV4-2
CDR3nt: TGCGCCAGCAGCTTGGCGAATGAGCAGTTCTTC; CDR3aa: CASSLANEQFF; j_gene: TRBJ2-1; len: 11; d_gene: NA; abundance: NA; v_gene: TRBV5-1
CDR3nt: TGTGCCAGCAGCTTAGAAGAAAGTTCACAGCCCCAGCATTTT; CDR3aa: CASSLEESSQPQHF; j_gene: TRBJ1-5; len: 14; d_gene: NA; abundance: many; v_gene: TRBV7-8
CDR3nt: TGTGCCAGCAGCCCTTGGTCGGAGCCGGGCTACACCTTC; CDR3aa: CASSPWSEPGYTF; j_gene: TRBJ1-2; len: 13; d_gene: NA; abundance: NA; v_gene: TRBV7-9
CDR3nt: TGTGCCAGCAGCTTACTCCCTGGGGGGGCAAGGGAAAAACTGTTTTTT; CDR3aa: CASSLLPGGAREKLFF; j_gene: TRBJ1-4; len: 16; d_gene: NA; abundance: NA; v_gene: TRBV11-2
CDR3nt: TGCGCCAGCAGCTTGGACACTGGGTCTACTGGAAACACCATATATTTT; CDR3aa: CASSLDTGSTGNTIYF; j_gene: TRBJ1-3; len: 16; d_gene: NA; abundance: NA; v_gene: TRBV5-1
CDR3nt: TGTGCCAGCAGCCCAAAAGCCCTAAGCTCCTACAATGAGCAGTTCTTC; CDR3aa: CASSPKALSSYNEQFF; j_gene: TRBJ2-1; len: 16; d_gene: NA; abundance: NA; v_gene: TRBV11-2